This entry lists 14 T cell receptor beta chains sequenced from one sample in a study of cytomegalovirus exposure and HLA in healthy donors. 13 Jbeta primers and 60 Vbeta primers were used for the PCR. Sequenced by immunoSEQ multiplex PCR; TCRdb stores in-frame clones only, minus some. The table lists around 100,000 clones, approximately 81% of them singletons. Sequencing was done on a sample of PBMCs. These TCRs come from a male donor in good health and CMV-seropositive.

The chain has TRBV4-1 and TRBJ2-7; 9 bases fit TRBD1. CDR3 length equals 16 residues. Germline CDR1 and CDR2: MGHRA and YSYEKL. Germline trimming cut 3 bases from V and 4 bases from J; bases unmatched to any gene: 10. In DNA form, the CDR3 reads TGCGCCAGCAGCCACCGCTGGACAGGGGAGGCGTACGAGCAGTACTTC. Translating it yields CASSHRWTGEAYEQYF.

This clone was seen only once. The chain is built from TRBV25-1 and TRBJ2-7; D may be TRBD1 (6 bases). Trimming shortened V by 3 bases and J by 5 bases, and 14 bases separated the two germline ends. The germline V gene encodes CDR1 MGHDK and CDR2 SYGVNS. This CDR3 comprises 14 residues. The CDR3 reads CASSEVHRVDEQYF. CDR3 DNA sequence: TGTGCCAGCAGTGAGGTACACAGGGTCGACGAGCAGTACTTC.

This chain links TRBV11-3 with TRBJ2-1, with 8 bases fitting TRBD1. The CDR3 runs 15 residues. The germline gives CDR1 SGHNT, CDR2 YENEEA. V lost 0 bases to trimming and J lost 4 bases; unmatched junction nucleotides: 2. The CDR3 nucleotides are TGTGCCAGCAGCTTAGAGGGGACAGGTTACAATGAGCAGTTCTTC. Protein product: CASSLEGTGYNEQFF.

The chain employs TRBV7-9 and TRBJ2-7; 10 nucleotides agree with TRBD1. This CDR3 spans 15 amino acids. Germline trimming cut 6 bases from V and 5 bases from J; bases unmatched to any gene: 10. Germline values: CDR1 SEHNR, CDR2 FQNEAQ (reference sequence). The CDR3: CASSLVDRGRDEQYF. The CDR3 DNA sequence: TGTGCCAGCAGTCTCGTTGACAGGGGGCGCGACGAGCAGTACTTC.

This chain joins TRBV27 and TRBJ2-1; TRBD2 matches 8 bases. Germline-derived CDR1 and CDR2 are MNHEY and SMNVEV (reference sequence). CDR3 length: 17 amino acids. The V and J ends lost 0 bases and 5 bases, in that order; junction bases with no gene match: 9. The CDR3 DNA reads as TGTGCCAGCAGTTTATCTTTTCAAGCGGGGGTAAACAATGAGCAGTTCTTC. It codes for CASSLSFQAGVNNEQFF.

This clone was observed a single time. CDR3 bases: TGTGCCAGCAGCCTTGGACAGGGGTCCGGGGAGCTGTTTTTT. Translated, it gives CASSLGQGSGELFF. The chain combines TRBV6-5 with TRBJ2-2, with 9 bases aligning to TRBD1. The CDR3 runs to 14 residues. J gave up 6 bases and V 6 bases, and 5 bases lay outside the gene matches. Looked up from germline, CDR1 is MNHEY and CDR2 is SVGAGI.

The V call is TRBV5-1, the J call TRBJ1-3; 8 nucleotides line up with TRBD1. Germline V gene sequence: CDR1 SGHRS, CDR2 YFSETQ. The CDR3 contains 13 residues. After removal of 3 bases from V and 16 bases from J, the junction contained 12 bases not matched to a gene. Here the CDR3 reads CASSSPDREERYF. CDR3 nucleotides: TGCGCCAGCAGCTCGCCGGACAGGGAGGAACGGTATTTT.

As for this clone: Its ends do not fully match the called genes, so a read error is possible. The chain joins TRBV19 to TRBJ1-2, with 8 nucleotides matching TRBD1. There are 12 residues in the CDR3. Germline values: CDR1 LNHDA, CDR2 SQIVND (reference sequence). This CDR3 reads CVSNDRGRGYTF. The CDR3 DNA is TGTGTCAGTAATGACAGGGGAAGGGGCTACACCTTC.

V usage is TRBV28 and J usage is TRBJ2-1, with 9 bases identical to TRBD1. CDR1 is MDHEN, CDR2 SYDVKM, per germline. V was clipped by 4 bases and J by 3 bases; unmatched bases: 10. The CDR3 sequence is 17 residues long. The CDR3 DNA is TGTGCCAGCAGTTCAACACAGGGGGCTAGGTTCTACAATGAGCAGTTCTTC. It is translated as CASSSTQGARFYNEQFF.

This CDR3 reads CASSLDRGSREQYF. In nucleotides, the CDR3 is TGTGCCAGCAGCTTAGACAGGGGGTCGAGGGAGCAGTACTTC. V is TRBV7-9 and J is TRBJ2-7; 8 bases map to TRBD1. Germline CDR1 and CDR2: SEHNR and FQNEAQ (reference sequence). This CDR3 has 14 amino acids. V dropped 1 base and J dropped 7; count of bases not matched to a gene: 6.

The chain carries TRBV9 and TRBJ2-5; 13 bases map to TRBD2. The CDR3 has 16 residues. Germline V gene data show CDR1 as SGDLS and CDR2 as YYNGEE. V dropped 0 bases and J dropped 3; count of bases not matched to a gene: 2. The CDR3 nucleotides read TGTGCCAGCAGCGTAGGACTAGCGGGGGGAGAAGAGACCCAGTACTTC. Translating it yields CASSVGLAGGEETQYF.

In its sample, this clone was seen a few times. J is TRBJ1-6 and V is TRBV7-2, with D unclear. CDR3 length: 17 residues. The germline V gene has CDR1 SGHTA and CDR2 FQGNSA. The V end lost 1 base, the J end lost 6 bases, and 16 bases lay between the germline ends. The CDR3 region has the DNA TGTGCCAGCAGCTTAGTATTTCTGGCAGGTGCTAATTCACCCCTCCACTTT. This encodes CASSLVFLAGANSPLHF.

V usage is TRBV7-2 and J usage is TRBJ2-7, with 7 bases identical to TRBD2. Trimming took 7 bases from V and 3 from J; bases not matched to a gene: 12. This CDR3 is 15 amino acids long. CDR1 and CDR2 from the germline V gene are SGHTA and FQGNSA. CDR3 in amino acids: CASKAGGLGRYEQYF. The CDR3 DNA reads as TGTGCCAGCAAGGCCGGAGGACTAGGCCGCTACGAGCAGTACTTC.

V and J are TRBV5-4 and TRBJ2-5, with 10 positions matching TRBD2. The CDR3 length is 16 residues. The V gene end was trimmed by 0 bases and the J gene end by 5 bases; junction bases not matched to a gene: 7. CDR1 and CDR2 from the germline V gene are SGHNT and YYREEE (reference sequence). As DNA, the CDR3 is TGTGCCAGCAGCTTGGGCAGCGGGGGGGCCCGGGAGACCCAGTACTTC. Protein sequence: CASSLGSGGARETQYF.